A selection of T cell receptor beta chains follows, all from one sample in a study of T cell repertoires in cytomegalovirus infection. Their target antigens are unknown. TCRdb recomputed calls from the reads with MiXCR, one row per CDR3 protein. Of over 50,000 distinct CDR3 sequences in the sample, roughly a fifth were seen once. The sequencing here drew on CD8+ T cells from cultured PBMCs, taken from culture after CMV antigen stimulation. These TCRs come from a human donor in good health (CMV status not recorded). Some clones in this sample may be carry-over from other donors' samples. CDR3s include the opening cysteine and the closing phenylalanine or tryptophan. D genes are given only for firm matches. For some rows the clone size is stated as once, few or many, or as a class when expanded; others skip it.

D: TRBD1
V: TRBV4-3
size: NA
J: TRBJ2-7
length: 15
DNA: TGCGCCAGCAGCCAAGAGGACAGGGCTTTCTACGAGCAGTACTTC
CDR3: CASSQEDRAFYEQYF

D: TRBD1
V: TRBV12-3/TRBV12-4
size: few
J: TRBJ1-5
length: 13
DNA: TGTGCCAGCAGGGGACAGGGGGGTCAGCCCCAGCATTTT
CDR3: CASRGQGGQPQHF

D: NA
V: TRBV7-2
size: NA
J: TRBJ1-3
length: 17
DNA: TGTGCCAGCAGCTCTACCATGGGGGGTGCCGCTGGAAACACCATATATTTT
CDR3: CASSSTMGGAAGNTIYF

D: NA
V: TRBV7-2
size: NA
J: TRBJ2-5
length: 15
DNA: TGTGCCAGCAGAATACCGGGACCAACCCAAGAGACCCAGTACTTC
CDR3: CASRIPGPTQETQYF

D: TRBD1
V: TRBV28
size: NA
J: TRBJ2-2
length: 19
DNA: TGTGCCAGCAGTGCCCCTGAGACAGGGGGTTCGTGGTACACCGGGGAGCTGTTTTTT
CDR3: CASSAPETGGSWYTGELFF

D: NA
V: TRBV19
size: few
J: TRBJ1-5
length: 16
DNA: TGTGCCAGTAGGGATCAGGGATCTAATAGCAATCAGCCCCAGCATTTT
CDR3: CASRDQGSNSNQPQHF

D: TRBD1
V: TRBV7-9
size: NA
J: TRBJ2-1
length: 15
DNA: TGTGCCAGCAGCTTTAGGGACAGGGGGTCGGATGAGCAGTTCTTC
CDR3: CASSFRDRGSDEQFF

D: TRBD1
V: TRBV4-3
size: NA
J: TRBJ1-5
length: 16
DNA: TGCGCCAGCAGCCAAAGCAGGGGGCTTAGCAATCAGCCCCAGCATTTT
CDR3: CASSQSRGLSNQPQHF

D: NA
V: TRBV12-3/TRBV12-4
size: NA
J: TRBJ2-7
length: 16
DNA: TGTGCCAGCAGTTTAGCCCCTTTGCCAGACTCCTACGAGCAGTACTTC
CDR3: CASSLAPLPDSYEQYF

D: NA
V: TRBV7-2
size: NA
J: TRBJ2-2
length: 15
DNA: TGTGCCAGCAGCTCGGGGACATCGAACACCGGGGAGCTGTTTTTT
CDR3: CASSSGTSNTGELFF

D: NA
V: TRBV4-1
size: few
J: TRBJ1-2
length: 14
DNA: TGCGCCAGCAGCCCACGGACAGCTAACTATGGCTACACCTTC
CDR3: CASSPRTANYGYTF

D: NA
V: TRBV7-2
size: NA
J: TRBJ1-5
length: 17
DNA: TGTGCCAGCAGCTTAGGCGTGACGCCATATAGCAATCAGCCCCAGCATTTT
CDR3: CASSLGVTPYSNQPQHF

D: NA
V: TRBV29-1
size: NA
J: TRBJ2-3
length: 14
DNA: TGCAGCAGCGCGTCGGGTGTTAGCACAGATACGCAGTATTTT
CDR3: CSSASGVSTDTQYF

D: NA
V: TRBV12-3/TRBV12-4
size: NA
J: TRBJ1-3
length: 14
DNA: TGTGCCAGCAACTCTGGCTTCTCTGGAAACACCATATATTTT
CDR3: CASNSGFSGNTIYF

D: NA
V: TRBV5-6
size: NA
J: TRBJ1-1
length: 16
DNA: TGTGCCAGCAGCTTGAGTCGGCGGGGGATGAACACTGAAGCTTTCTTT
CDR3: CASSLSRRGMNTEAFF

D: NA
V: TRBV12-3/TRBV12-4
size: NA
J: TRBJ2-2
length: 15
DNA: TGTGCCAGCAGAACAGCCCAGGGGTACACCGGGGAGCTGTTTTTT
CDR3: CASRTAQGYTGELFF

D: TRBD1
V: TRBV27
size: NA
J: TRBJ1-1
length: 17
DNA: TGTGCCAGCAGTTTATCGGGACAGGGCGGTAGGAACACTGAAGCTTTCTTT
CDR3: CASSLSGQGGRNTEAFF

D: TRBD2
V: TRBV12-3/TRBV12-4
size: NA
J: TRBJ2-5
length: 15
DNA: TGTGCCAGCAGTTTAGCAGCGGGGGGGCCCGAGACCCAGTACTTC
CDR3: CASSLAAGGPETQYF

D: NA
V: TRBV4-1
size: NA
J: TRBJ1-4
length: 13
DNA: TGCGCCAGCAGCCGCGGACCGGGAGAAAAACTGTTTTTT
CDR3: CASSRGPGEKLFF

D: NA
V: TRBV12-3/TRBV12-4
size: few
J: TRBJ2-5
length: 16
DNA: TGTGCCAGCAGTACCGGGACTTCCCCGGAGGTGGAGACCCAGTACTTC
CDR3: CASSTGTSPEVETQYF

D: TRBD1
V: TRBV7-8
size: few
J: TRBJ2-5
length: 15
DNA: TGTGCCAGCAGCCAGGACAGGGGGCGCGAGGAGACCCAGTACTTC
CDR3: CASSQDRGREETQYF

D: TRBD1
V: TRBV7-9
size: few
J: TRBJ2-7
length: 16
DNA: TGTGCCAGCAGCTTAGCGGACAGGGCTGCGTCCTACGAGCAGTACTTC
CDR3: CASSLADRAASYEQYF

D: NA
V: TRBV7-2
size: NA
J: TRBJ1-2
length: 13
DNA: TGTGCCAGCACCCCGGGCATTAACTATGGCTACACCTTC
CDR3: CASTPGINYGYTF

D: NA
V: TRBV7-2
size: few
J: TRBJ1-2
length: 16
DNA: TGTGCCAGCAGCTTAGGAGGGGCCGTAGCTAACTATGGCTACACCTTC
CDR3: CASSLGGAVANYGYTF

D: NA
V: TRBV7-9
size: few
J: TRBJ1-5
length: 12
DNA: TGTGCCAGCAGCTTAGAGGGTCAGCCCCAGCATTTT
CDR3: CASSLEGQPQHF

D: NA
V: TRBV7-2
size: few
J: TRBJ1-6
length: 17
DNA: TGTGCCAGCAGCCGCCAAGGGGATAGCTCCTATAATTCACCCCTCCACTTT
CDR3: CASSRQGDSSYNSPLHF

D: NA
V: TRBV12-3/TRBV12-4
size: NA
J: TRBJ1-1
length: 12
DNA: TGTGCCAGCAGTTTATGGGGGACTGAAGCTTTCTTT
CDR3: CASSLWGTEAFF

D: NA
V: TRBV19
size: few
J: TRBJ2-7
length: 13
DNA: TGTGCCAGTAGTATTGGGTTACTCTACGAGCAGTACTTC
CDR3: CASSIGLLYEQYF

D: NA
V: TRBV12-3/TRBV12-4
size: NA
J: TRBJ2-7
length: 13
DNA: TGTGCCAGCAGTTTAGGCGGGACCTACGAGCAGTACTTC
CDR3: CASSLGGTYEQYF

D: NA
V: TRBV4-1
size: medium-sized
J: TRBJ2-1
length: 17
DNA: TGCGCCAGCAGCCAAGAGACTAGTCAGTACTCCTACAATGAGCAGTTCTTC
CDR3: CASSQETSQYSYNEQFF

D: TRBD1
V: TRBV30
size: NA
J: TRBJ2-2
length: 14
DNA: TGTGCCTGGAGTGTAGTGACAGGGCCCGGGGAGCTGTTTTTT
CDR3: CAWSVVTGPGELFF

D: NA
V: TRBV7-6
size: few
J: TRBJ2-5
length: 14
DNA: TGTGCCAGCAGCTCACCGGGTCCAAGGGAGACCCAGTACTTC
CDR3: CASSSPGPRETQYF

D: NA
V: TRBV7-9
size: many
J: TRBJ1-5
length: 12
DNA: TGTGCCAGTAGTCTAGGCTCCCAGCCCCAGCATTTT
CDR3: CASSLGSQPQHF

D: NA
V: TRBV4-3
size: NA
J: TRBJ2-7
length: 14
DNA: TGCGCCAGCAGCCACGATAGCGGTTCCTACGAGCAGTACTTC
CDR3: CASSHDSGSYEQYF

D: TRBD2
V: TRBV6-6
size: NA
J: TRBJ2-1
length: 15
DNA: TGTGCCAGCAGTTACTTGTCGGGGGGGCTCAATGAGCAGTTCTTC
CDR3: CASSYLSGGLNEQFF

D: NA
V: TRBV7-8
size: NA
J: TRBJ2-7
length: 15
DNA: TGTGCCAGCAGCTTAGTAGGGGGGGATCTCTACGAGCAGTACTTC
CDR3: CASSLVGGDLYEQYF

D: NA
V: TRBV7-9
size: NA
J: TRBJ2-2
length: 14
DNA: TGTGCCAGCAGCTTCGTAGGGAACACCGGGGAGCTGTTTTTT
CDR3: CASSFVGNTGELFF

D: TRBD2
V: TRBV28
size: few
J: TRBJ2-3
length: 16
DNA: TGTGCCAGCAGTCCCCTCAGCGGGGGGGCCACAGATACGCAGTATTTT
CDR3: CASSPLSGGATDTQYF

D: NA
V: TRBV6-2/TRBV6-3
size: NA
J: TRBJ1-1
length: 13
DNA: TGTGCCAGCAGTTTGGGGAGGTACACTGAAGCTTTCTTT
CDR3: CASSLGRYTEAFF

D: NA
V: TRBV9
size: NA
J: TRBJ2-5
length: 16
DNA: TGTGCTAGCGCGTCTGACTCAAGGGGGGTACAAGAGACCCAGTACTTC
CDR3: CASASDSRGVQETQYF

D: TRBD2
V: TRBV11-2
size: few
J: TRBJ2-3
length: 15
DNA: TGTGCCAGCAGCCCATCCGGGGGGTTTCCAGATACGCAGTATTTT
CDR3: CASSPSGGFPDTQYF

D: TRBD2
V: TRBV11-2
size: NA
J: TRBJ2-1
length: 15
DNA: TGTGCCAGCAGCCTCGGACTAGCGGGGTCACATGAGCAGTTCTTC
CDR3: CASSLGLAGSHEQFF

D: TRBD1
V: TRBV27
size: few
J: TRBJ2-7
length: 12
DNA: TGTGCCAGTGGGGACAGCGCCTACGAGCAGTACTTC
CDR3: CASGDSAYEQYF

D: NA
V: TRBV5-6
size: NA
J: TRBJ2-7
length: 14
DNA: TGTGCCAGCAGCTTCCGCAGGGTGCCCTACGAGCAGTACTTC
CDR3: CASSFRRVPYEQYF

D: NA
V: TRBV6-2/TRBV6-3
size: NA
J: TRBJ2-7
length: 15
DNA: TGTGCCAGCAGTTACGGGGCAGTCTCTACAGACGAGCAGTACTTC
CDR3: CASSYGAVSTDEQYF